This T cell receptor beta chain came from a study of shared clonotypes between healthy human individuals (dated by TCRdb to the early 2020s). Notes on the research overall: The cohort included a few men and a couple of women between 18 and 49 years of age. To estimate repertoire size and how much clonotype sharing occurs between individuals, the study deeply sequenced the blood TCR repertoires of 4 to 6 healthy adults. To increase sequencing depth and limit assay-specific biases, TCR repertoire library preparation and sequencing were carried out by different laboratories using diverse techniques. Leukapheresis yielded between about 0.8 and 9.5 billion PBMCs per donor. Here is what the overall study found, with its caveats: Sampling was limited to blood, and TCR repertoires in tissue likely differ from TCR repertoires in blood. Based on pairwise subsampling, the degree of clonotype sharing among donors was expected to be affected by sequencing depth. The small number of donors limited the genetic and exposure-history diversity represented.

Healthy HIV-negative adults with no recently reported acute infections or vaccinations were included as donors. All donors were Caucasian adults living in Nashville, Tennessee, USA. For unsorted samples, roughly 86 million PBMCs were counted and genomic DNA was extracted with the QIAamp DNA Blood Mini kit. Blood was obtained by leukapheresis, after which PBMCs were separated by Ficoll-Histopaque density gradient centrifugation and cryopreserved in liquid nitrogen vapor phase. TCR CDR3 regions were amplified from genomic DNA by multiplex PCR using the deep immunoSEQ assay. Extracted genomic DNA from each cell subset was distributed evenly across all wells of several immunoSEQ 96-well plates, and each plate was treated as a replicate. For unsorted PBMC, around 300 ng genomic DNA, equal to roughly 33,000 T cell genomes, was loaded into each replicate PCR. Ten immunoSEQ deep assay plates were used to sequence the unsorted PBMC genomic DNA. The purified libraries were quantified using a Qubit 3.0 fluorometer, sized with a Bioanalyzer 2100, and then quantified again using the KAPA Library Quantification kit. Each immunoSEQ 96-well plate was sequenced on its own single-read 150-cycle Illumina NextSeq 550 flow cell. The authors' analysis ran thus. The immunoSEQ output contained only junctional sequences without quality scores, so filtering could not match that applied to full-length reads. To assign V/J genes and CDR3, sequences were annotated using PyIR, a Python wrapper for IgBLAST v1.9, with IMGT germline references. Reads with weak V/J assignments (E-value above 1e-6), missing CDR3, stop codons, out-of-frame junctions, or ambiguous translated residues were removed. A V3J clonotype was defined by an identical inferred V gene, J gene, and CDR3 amino acid sequence. The percentage overlap between two repertoires was calculated by dividing the number of shared unique clonotypes by the size of the smaller repertoire. Richness of each repertoire was evaluated using RTK rarefaction, the Chao1 estimator, and Recon v2.1 estimates of unobserved clonotypes. TCRdb took this table from immuneACCESS and kept in-frame rearrangements with V and J called. Such tables lack part of the clones; where checked against another copy, unresolved V genes explain under half of the gap, and the rest is unexplained. V and J calls and clone size follow that table, whereas D and trimming were derived from the DNA. In this sample the table shows nearly 500,000 clones, 70% to 80% of which occur a single time. The ten largest clones add up to under 15% of the sample.

Looking up the germline V gene yields CDR1 LGHNA and CDR2 YSLEER. The cysteine opens and the phenylalanine closes a CDR3 of 15 amino acids. The retained sequence is limited to the CDR3, 45 bases, with the frame set at the first base. Points on this clone: The specificity of this receptor is unknown. There are no base qualities to consult, and no much larger clone falls within one base.

This sequence was found in a woman aged 40 to 50 in good health. Some clones in this sample may be carry-over from other donors' samples. The chain employs TRBV4-3 and TRBJ2-5; 7 of the junction bases match TRBD2. The better agreement between TRBJ2-7 and the DNA end casts doubt on the J call. The sequencing sample was made of PBMCs. The DNA sequence follows: TGCGCCAGCAGCCAACAAGCGGGATGGTCCTACGAGCAGTACTTC. The resulting protein is CASSQQAGWSYEQYF.